These 32 T cell receptor beta chains came from one sample sequenced in a study of CXCR4 blockade with PD-1 therapy in pancreatic cancer (dated by TCRdb to about 2019). Library preparation employed the immunoSEQ multiplex PCR assay. The clones in this table, taken by TCRdb from immuneACCESS, are in-frame only. Not every clone is retained; where verified, under half of the shortfall comes from an unresolved V gene, and the cause of the rest is unknown. This sample is represented by about 17,000 clones; over 60% of them were singletons. 5% to 6.5% of the sample rests with the top ten. Sequences were obtained from tumor tissue. These receptors were collected from a human donor with pancreatic ductal adenocarcinoma.

This chain's CDR3 is CASSPRVRGGETQYF. The DNA of the CDR3 is TGTGCCAGCAGTCCTCGGGTCAGGGGGGGAGAGACCCAGTACTTC. The chain has TRBV6-8 and TRBJ2-5; D assignment may be TRBD1 or TRBD2 (7 bases each). V was shortened by 5 bases and J by 4 bases, with 17 bases between the two germline ends. Germline V gene data show CDR1 as MNHGY and CDR2 as SAAAGT. The CDR3 runs 15 residues.

The V gene is TRBV9, the J gene TRBJ1-4, with TRBD1 matching over 10 bases. The CDR3 covers 15 residues. Trimming removed 4 bases from V and 4 bases from J; junction bases left unmatched: 4. CDR1 and CDR2 (germline): SGDLS, YYNGEE. CDR3 protein: CASSRDRGYNEKLFF. CDR3 in DNA: TGTGCCAGCAGCCGGGACAGGGGCTATAATGAAAAACTGTTTTTT. Full variable domain (remainder filled in from reference TRBV9 and TRBJ1-4): DSGVTQTPKHLITATGQRVTLRCSPRSGDLSVYWYQQSLDQGLQFLIQYYNGEERAKGNILERFSAQQFPDLHSELNLSSLELGDSALYFCASSRDRGYNEKLFFGSGTQLSVL.

Regarding this clone: The sample carries other DNA sequences with the same CDR3. Here the CDR3 reads CASSSDSGRATNEQFF. The CDR3, as DNA: TGTGCCAGCAGTTCGGATAGCGGGAGGGCAACCAATGAGCAGTTCTTC. This chain uses TRBV28 with TRBJ2-1, with 11 bases aligning to TRBD2. This CDR3 spans 16 amino acids. V was clipped by 4 bases and J by 6 bases; unmatched bases: 8. CDR1 MDHEN and CDR2 SYDVKM come from the germline V gene.

The chain has TRBV19 and TRBJ2-2; TRBD2 aligns across 10 bases. CDR3 length: 13 residues. V was clipped by 6 bases and J by 6 bases; unmatched bases: 1. CDR1 and CDR2 from the germline V gene are LNHDA and SQIVND (reference sequence). The CDR3 DNA is TGTGCCAGTAGACTAGCGGGACCCGGGGAGCTGTTTTTT. This gives the protein CASRLAGPGELFF.

The chain links TRBV18 to TRBJ1-2; 12 nucleotides match TRBD1. The CDR3 runs 15 residues. The junction had 3 bases not matched to a gene; V was cut back by 4 bases and J by 3 bases. Germline V gene sequence: CDR1 KGHSH, CDR2 LQKENI. The CDR3 nucleotides are TGTGCCAGCTCACAGGGGACAGGGGGCGACTATGGCTACACCTTC. This translates into CASSQGTGGDYGYTF.

The J gene is TRBJ2-2, the V gene TRBV19; 8 nucleotides agree with TRBD1. Germline-derived CDR1 and CDR2 are LNHDA and SQIVND (reference sequence). The CDR3 is made up of 16 amino acids. J lost 7 bases, V lost 3 bases, and 10 bases had no gene match. In DNA form, the CDR3 reads TGTGCCAGTAGTATTTTCCAGGGGGCGCAGGTCGGGGAGCTGTTTTTT. Amino acid sequence: CASSIFQGAQVGELFF.

The chain combines TRBV9 with TRBJ2-3; 8 bases match TRBD2. Germline assignment: CDR1 SGDLS and CDR2 YYNGEE. This CDR3 contains 16 residues. V shed 5 bases, J shed 2 bases, and the junction held 10 bases outside the gene matches. The CDR3 DNA reads TGTGCCAGCAGTTTGAGCCAGCGGGGGTACACAGATACGCAGTATTTT. Translation gives CASSLSQRGYTDTQYF.

This clone was detected once. V and J are TRBV6-8 and TRBJ2-5; TRBD1 is a possible D gene (6 bases). From germline, CDR1 is MNHGY and CDR2 SAAAGT. V lost 3 bases, J lost 5 bases, and 13 bases lay in between. CDR3 length equals 14 residues. Written as DNA, the CDR3 is TGTGCCAGCAGTTATGGACAGCCAGGGGAGACCCAGTACTTC. Amino acids: CASSYGQPGETQYF.

This sequence joins TRBV9 and TRBJ2-7; 9 nucleotides match TRBD2. This CDR3 is 15 amino acids long. Germline assignment: CDR1 SGDLS and CDR2 YYNGEE. J was trimmed by 3 bases and V by 0 bases; bases with no gene match: 4. This chain's CDR3 is CASSVVASGDYEQYF. The CDR3 DNA follows: TGTGCCAGCAGCGTAGTGGCTAGCGGGGACTACGAGCAGTACTTC.

The gene calls are TRBV28 and TRBJ2-1, with D perhaps TRBD2 (6 bases). Per germline, CDR1 MDHEN and CDR2 SYDVKM. The CDR3 runs 16 residues. V was pared by 3 bases and J by 7 bases, with 19 bases between. CDR3 in DNA: TGTGCCAGCAGTTTTGAGCAAACGGGAGCCTGGAATGAGCAGTTCTTC. This codes for CASSFEQTGAWNEQFF.

Ten or more counts support this clone. The chain employs TRBV11-3 and TRBJ2-5, with 10 bases that match TRBD2. The J segment lost 1 base and the V segment lost 2 bases, leaving 4 bases of the junction unmatched. This CDR3 has 16 amino acids. Germline V gene lookup returns CDR1 SGHNT and CDR2 YENEEA. The CDR3, as DNA: TGTGCCAGCAGCTTAATCGCTAGCGGGGGCCAAGAGACCCAGTACTTC. It specifies CASSLIASGGQETQYF. The full variable domain, completed using reference TRBV11-3 and TRBJ2-5, is EAGVVQSPRYKIIEKKQPVAFWCNPISGHNTLYWYLQNLGQGPELLIRYENEEAVDDSQLPKDRFSAERLKGVDSTLKIQPAELGDSAVYLCASSLIASGGQETQYFGPGTRLLVL.

V and J are TRBV5-1 and TRBJ1-1; D gene ambiguous. The CDR3 sequence is 15 residues long. Germline loops: CDR1 SGHRS, CDR2 YFSETQ. The germline V and J ends were trimmed by 0 bases and 1 base, with 10 bases remaining between them. The CDR3 DNA is TGCGCCAGCAGCTTGGTGGGTAGCTGGAACACTGAAGCTTTCTTT. This gives the protein CASSLVGSWNTEAFF.

The CDR3 loop reads CASSITTSGRVTGELFF. CDR3 nucleotide sequence: TGTGCCAGTAGTATTACCACTAGCGGGAGGGTCACCGGGGAGCTGTTTTTT. The genes are TRBV19 and TRBJ2-2; 13 bases align to TRBD2. Looked up from germline, CDR1 is LNHDA and CDR2 is SQIVND (reference sequence). This CDR3 has 17 amino acids. V dropped 3 bases and J dropped 4; count of bases not matched to a gene: 5.

This chain links TRBV6-7 with TRBJ1-1, with 8 bases lining up with TRBD1. TRBV6-7 is annotated as an ORF whose role is uncertain. The CDR3 is 12 amino acids. The ends lost 6 bases at V and 4 bases at J; junction bases unmatched: 1. CDR3: CASRDRVTEAFF. DNA of the CDR3: TGTGCCAGCAGGGACAGGGTCACTGAAGCTTTCTTT.

This chain connects TRBV19 to TRBJ2-3; TRBD2 is a possible D gene (5 bases). The V end lost 2 bases, the J end lost 0 bases, and 9 bases lay between the germline ends. The CDR3 extends over 15 amino acids. Per germline, CDR1 LNHDA and CDR2 SQIVND (reference sequence). The CDR3 is CASSIFGESTDTQYF. The CDR3, as DNA: TGTGCCAGTAGTATATTCGGGGAGAGCACAGATACGCAGTATTTT.

The rearrangement uses TRBV19 and TRBJ2-7; TRBD1 agrees at 9 bases. CDR3 length: 16 residues. V lost 5 bases, J lost 5 bases, and 13 bases stayed unmatched. Germline V gives CDR1 LNHDA, CDR2 SQIVND (reference sequence). This CDR3 reads CASSSLQGAGGDEQYF. The CDR3 DNA reads as TGTGCCAGTAGTTCGTTACAGGGGGCTGGGGGCGACGAGCAGTACTTC. Drawing the rest from reference TRBV19 and TRBJ2-7, the complete variable domain is DGGITQSPKYLFRKEGQNVTLSCEQNLNHDAMYWYRQDPGQGLRLIYYSQIVNDFQKGDIAEGYSVSREKKESFPLTVTSAQKNPTAFYLCASSSLQGAGGDEQYFGPGTRLTVT.

This chain connects TRBV18 to TRBJ1-1; 10 bases map to TRBD1. After removal of 3 bases from V and 3 bases from J, the junction contained 4 bases not matched to a gene. The CDR3 length is 15 residues. Germline CDR1 is KGHSH and CDR2 is LQKENI. CDR3 nucleotide sequence: TGTGCCAGCTCACCTCGACAGGGGGCGGACACTGAAGCTTTCTTT. The encoded protein is CASSPRQGADTEAFF.

V usage is TRBV4-1 and J usage is TRBJ2-5; D remains unclear. The ends were cut back, 0 bases at V and 3 bases at J, with 5 bases in the middle. The CDR3 runs 13 residues. Germline CDR1 and CDR2: MGHRA and YSYEKL. CDR3 amino acids: CASSQDPEETQYF. For the CDR3, the DNA is TGCGCCAGCAGCCAAGATCCGGAAGAGACCCAGTACTTC.

Only a few counts were recorded for this clone. This sequence joins TRBV9 and TRBJ1-1; tentative D call: TRBD1 (6 bases). This CDR3 contains 15 residues. V dropped 4 bases and J dropped 2 bases, with 15 bases sitting between them. The germline gives CDR1 SGDLS, CDR2 YYNGEE. The DNA of the CDR3 is TGTGCCAGCAGCCCGACCGGGACACTAAACACTGAAGCTTTCTTT. It encodes CASSPTGTLNTEAFF.

V usage is TRBV19 and J usage is TRBJ2-3; TRBD1 might be the D (6 bases). The CDR3 spans 15 residues. CDR1 is LNHDA, CDR2 SQIVND, per germline (reference sequence). V dropped 1 base and J dropped 1 base, with 9 bases sitting between them. The chain's CDR3 is CASSIVPGGTDTQYF. Here the CDR3 DNA reads TGTGCCAGTAGTATAGTACCAGGGGGCACAGATACGCAGTATTTT.

The CDR3 sequence is CASSGGLAGVTGELFF. Written as DNA, the CDR3 is TGCGCCAGCTCCGGGGGACTAGCGGGAGTCACCGGGGAGCTGTTTTTT. The chain is built from TRBV5-1 and TRBJ2-2; 14 bases match TRBD2. V was clipped by 7 bases and J by 4 bases; unmatched bases: 6. CDR1 SGHRS and CDR2 YFSETQ come from the germline V gene. This CDR3 spans 16 amino acids.

The chain employs TRBV15 and TRBJ2-2; possibly TRBD1 for D (5 bases). Germline CDR1 is LNHNV and CDR2 is YYDKDF (reference sequence). Between the trimmed V and J ends, which lost 1 base and 0 bases, there was a span of 9 bases. There are 16 residues in the CDR3. The CDR3 nucleotides are TGTGCCACCAGCAGAGCTCCAGGGACGAACACCGGGGAGCTGTTTTTT. The encoded protein is CATSRAPGTNTGELFF.

There are a few counts of this clone. The chain is built from TRBV11-3 and TRBJ2-1, with 9 bases fitting TRBD2. CDR3 length: 16 amino acids. Germline V gene sequence: CDR1 SGHNT, CDR2 YENEEA. V was pared by 6 bases and J by 0 bases, with 6 bases of the junction left unmatched. DNA for the CDR3: TGTGCCAGCAGGATGACTAGCGGTTCCTCCTACAATGAGCAGTTCTTC. It specifies CASRMTSGSSYNEQFF.

This sequence joins TRBV19 and TRBJ2-2; no clear D gene. Per germline, CDR1 LNHDA and CDR2 SQIVND (reference sequence). Trimming took off 7 bases at V and 2 bases at J, with 5 bases between the two ends. This CDR3 has 12 amino acids. The chain's CDR3 is CASISNTGELFF. Here the CDR3 DNA reads TGTGCCAGTATCAGTAACACCGGGGAGCTGTTTTTT.

This clone has only a few counts. CDR3 in amino acids: CASSIAGDSYEQYF. DNA of the CDR3: TGTGCCAGCAGTATAGCGGGTGATTCCTACGAGCAGTACTTC. The chain uses TRBV6-8 and TRBJ2-7; 7 bases fit TRBD2. The CDR3 is 14 residues long. Germline CDR1 is MNHGY and CDR2 is SAAAGT. The J segment lost 1 base and the V segment lost 5 bases, leaving 5 bases of the junction unmatched.

The rearrangement joins TRBV6-8 to TRBJ2-1, with 7 bases matching TRBD2. There are 14 residues in the CDR3. Per the germline V gene, CDR1 is MNHGY and CDR2 is SAAAGT. V was clipped by 6 bases and J by 8 bases; unmatched bases: 10. The CDR3 sequence is CASSPWRELYEQFF. CDR3 nucleotides: TGTGCCAGCAGCCCCTGGCGGGAGCTGTATGAGCAGTTCTTC.

The genes are TRBV19 and TRBJ2-5; D might be TRBD1 or TRBD2, each matching 5 bases. V gave up 11 bases and J gave up 7 bases, with 20 bases separating them. This CDR3 has 13 amino acids. Germline V gene data show CDR1 as LNHDA and CDR2 as SQIVND (reference sequence). Here the CDR3 reads CAGCSGNGGTQYF. The CDR3 DNA follows: TGTGCCGGTTGTTCGGGGAATGGGGGGACCCAGTACTTC.

The V call is TRBV28, the J call TRBJ2-7; the match to TRBD2 covers 8 bases. The CDR3 is made up of 14 amino acids. Germline CDR1 is MDHEN and CDR2 is SYDVKM. Germline trimming cut 7 bases from V and 2 bases from J; bases unmatched to any gene: 7. The CDR3 DNA follows: TGTGCCAGCATGCGAGCGGGAGAGACCTACGAGCAGTACTTC. Its translation is CASMRAGETYEQYF.

The chain is built from TRBV1 and TRBJ1-1; the DNA was not compared with TRBD1, the D call given in the table. TRBV1 is flagged as a pseudogene. This CDR3 has 14 amino acids. For the CDR3, the DNA is TGCGCCAGCAGCCCGCATGGGGCAGGGACTGAAGCTTTCTTT. Translated, it gives CASSPHGAGTEAFF.

This clone was counted a single time. The V and J genes are TRBV16 and TRBJ2-7; possibly TRBD1 for D (6 bases). Germline values: CDR1 KGHSY, CDR2 FQNENV. The CDR3 runs to 14 residues. Trimming took 6 bases from V and 1 from J, leaving 13 bases between them. The CDR3 DNA sequence: TGTGCCAGCAGTGGTCCTACAGGGTCCTACGAGCAGTACTTC. This translates into CASSGPTGSYEQYF.

This clone was seen a single time. The chain has TRBV18 and TRBJ2-7, with D possibly TRBD1 on 6 matching bases. This CDR3 has 13 amino acids. From germline, CDR1 is KGHSH and CDR2 LQKENI. The V gene lost 6 bases and the J gene lost 2 bases, with 11 bases spanning the gap. The CDR3 sequence: CASSSDRAYEQYF. CDR3 nucleotides: TGTGCCAGCTCTTCGGACAGAGCCTACGAGCAGTACTTC.

This CDR3 reads CASGEAKNIQYF. The CDR3 nucleotides are TGTGCCAGCGGGGAAGCCAAAAACATTCAGTACTTC. The chain joins TRBV28 to TRBJ2-4; D unclear. The CDR3 extends over 12 amino acids. Trimming cost V 8 bases and J 0 bases, with 5 bases left between them. CDR1 and CDR2 from the germline V gene are MDHEN and SYDVKM.